The clone carrying this T cell receptor (beta chain) was counted a few times. Trimming stripped 1 base from V and 6 bases from J, with 15 bases between. The CDR3 runs to 16 residues. In germline, CDR1 is KGHSH, CDR2 LQKENI. The sample is drawn from a study of early T cells in non-severe SARS-CoV-2 infection. Unique molecular identifiers tagged individual cDNA molecules. TCRdb re-called the 5' RACE reads through MiXCR, storing one row per CDR3 protein. This repertoire shows roughly 62,000 distinct CDR3 sequences, about 8.4% found once; its top ten account for roughly 3.5%. The TCR was taken from an adult who was a healthcare worker with PCR-confirmed SARS-CoV-2 infection or an uninfected control (not recorded which). Sequencing was performed on whole blood. V is TRBV18 and J is TRBJ1-4; TRBD1 might be the D (5 bases). This CDR3 is CASSPRYPRGDEKLFF. As DNA, the CDR3 is TGTGCCAGCTCACCACGCTACCCCCGGGGGGATGAAAAACTGTTTTTT. Using reference TRBV18 and TRBJ1-4 for the parts outside the CDR3, the full variable domain is NAGVMQNPRHLVRRRGQEARLRCSPMKGHSHVYWYRQLPEEGLKFMVYLQKENIIDESGMPKERFSAEFPKEGPSILRIQQVVRGDSAAYFCASSPRYPRGDEKLFFGSGTQLSVL.